These T cell receptor beta chains were read from a single sample in a study of blood T cell repertoires in COVID-19. Only in-frame clones appear in the TCRdb table, and some are missing; sequencing was by immunoSEQ multiplex PCR. The sample carries 150,000 or so clones, around 90% recorded once. Sequences were obtained from peripheral blood. The receptors were gathered from a man younger than 35 with acute or convalescent COVID-19. Each CDR3 is given without its conserved first and last residue. Clone sizes are given selectively: once, few, many, or a class where the clone is expanded.

clone size: -; V gene: TRBV21-1; CDR3 protein: ASSPDRPNTGELF
clone size: once; V gene: TRBV18; CDR3 protein: ASSPARGADYGYT
clone size: -; V gene: TRBV25-1; CDR3 protein: ASGGGAGTEAYEQY
clone size: -; V gene: TRBV6-1; CDR3 protein: ASSGTGTGWGINEQF
clone size: -; V gene: TRBV6-4; CDR3 protein: ASSPFGQGGDGELF
clone size: -; V gene: TRBV18; CDR3 protein: ASSPLRVSGGTDTQY
clone size: -; V gene: TRBV5-6; CDR3 protein: ASSLGGGRTNEKLF
clone size: once; V gene: TRBV29-1; CDR3 protein: SVARTGTLKNIQY
clone size: -; V gene: TRBV3-1/TRBV3-2; CDR3 protein: ASSPPILQETQY
clone size: -; V gene: TRBV6-5; CDR3 protein: ATRTGGLDTQY
clone size: few; V gene: TRBV7-9; CDR3 protein: ASSRSTSNTEAF
clone size: -; V gene: TRBV4-1; CDR3 protein: ASSPPRDSVFYGYT
clone size: -; V gene: TRBV6-1; CDR3 protein: ASSDGGGISQPQH
clone size: once; V gene: TRBV10-3; CDR3 protein: AISESGGGRGTEAF
clone size: once; V gene: TRBV27; CDR3 protein: ASSLREALPHEQF
clone size: -; V gene: TRBV5-1; CDR3 protein: ASTEIAGGTDTQY
clone size: -; V gene: TRBV2; CDR3 protein: ASDPTGLNYQPQH
clone size: -; V gene: TRBV6-5; CDR3 protein: AGRQLSGNTIY
clone size: -; V gene: TRBV21-1; CDR3 protein: ASFFLGASYEQY
clone size: once; V gene: TRBV5-4; CDR3 protein: ASSPPDRAWETQY
clone size: once; V gene: TRBV11-2; CDR3 protein: ASSRGPGETQY
clone size: few; V gene: TRBV3-1/TRBV3-2; CDR3 protein: ASSPMLGTYDNEQF
clone size: once; V gene: TRBV28; CDR3 protein: ANSPSNQPQH
clone size: -; V gene: TRBV19; CDR3 protein: ASSIGRGGEKLF
clone size: -; V gene: TRBV29-1; CDR3 protein: SVPRTGSTGELF
clone size: -; V gene: TRBV6-6; CDR3 protein: ASSLGLGLNEKLF
clone size: -; V gene: TRBV19; CDR3 protein: ASSIELPGEQY